The 13 T cell receptor beta chains in this list originate from one sample, sequenced in a study of T cell changes during pregnancy in multiple sclerosis. The data were produced by immunoSEQ multiplex PCR, yet TCRdb's version contains in-frame clones alone and is incomplete. The sample lists more than 65,000 clones, roughly nine tenths occurring once. The specimen was peripheral blood, collected before pregnancy. These receptors all stem from a female donor with multiple sclerosis, enrolled in a pregnancy study.

The chain combines TRBV5-6 with TRBJ2-7, with 9 bases lining up with TRBD1. Germline values: CDR1 SGHDT, CDR2 YYEEEE. The length of the CDR3 is 13 residues. V dropped 6 bases and J dropped 3; count of bases not matched to a gene: 4. Written as DNA, the CDR3 is TGTGCCAGCATCGGGACAGGGAACTACGAGCAGTACTTC. This translates into CASIGTGNYEQYF.

This clone was recorded a few times. The chain carries TRBV20-1 and TRBJ1-2, with D hard to call. V gave up 4 bases and J gave up 7 bases, with 10 bases separating them. Per the germline V gene, CDR1 is DFQATT and CDR2 is SNEGSKA (reference sequence). CDR3 length: 11 residues. The chain's CDR3 is CSATKEGGYTF. As DNA, the CDR3 is TGCAGTGCTACTAAAGAGGGTGGCTACACCTTC.

The chain links TRBV5-5 to TRBJ1-5, with D possibly TRBD1 on 5 matching bases. Germline V gives CDR1 SGHKS, CDR2 YYEKEE (reference sequence). Trimming removed 5 bases at V and 1 base at J, with 19 bases between. This CDR3 contains 17 residues. The CDR3 DNA is TGTGCCAGCAGGCATAATCCGGGACTCCAGAGCAATCAGCCCCAGCATTTT. Translating gives CASRHNPGLQSNQPQHF.

V is TRBV30 and J is TRBJ1-3, with no clear D. The CDR3 spans 13 residues. V lost 5 bases and J 0 bases, leaving 8 bases between the germline ends. Germline CDR1 GTSNPN, CDR2 SVGIG (reference sequence). The CDR3 DNA follows: TGTGCCTGGGGACTCGGCTCTGGAAACACCATATATTTT. Its translation is CAWGLGSGNTIYF.

The chain employs TRBV30 and TRBJ1-1, with TRBD1 as a possible D gene (5 bases). There are 11 residues in the CDR3. Deletions cut 1 base from V and 8 bases from J, with 8 bases between. Germline loops: CDR1 GTSNPN, CDR2 SVGIG (reference sequence). CDR3 coding DNA: TGTGCCTGGAGTGAACAGGTGGAAGCTTTCTTT. Protein product: CAWSEQVEAFF.

This clone was seen more than once but under ten times. The chain is built from TRBV2 and TRBJ2-5; 7 bases are a match to TRBD1. Losses at the gene ends were 6 bases for V and 5 bases for J; bases not matched to a gene: 18. Germline V gene sequence: CDR1 SNHLY, CDR2 FYNNEI. The CDR3 length is 17 residues. CDR3 amino acids: CASRETPRQGQAETQYF. As DNA, the CDR3 is TGTGCCAGCAGGGAAACCCCTCGACAAGGACAGGCGGAGACCCAGTACTTC.

The rearrangement links TRBV7-6 to TRBJ2-5; possibly TRBD2 for D (6 bases). With 5 bases removed from V and 1 base from J, the gap between germline ends came to 14 bases. Germline values: CDR1 SGHVS, CDR2 FNYEAQ. The CDR3 has 15 residues. CDR3 region: CASSPQPGAQETQYF. In nucleotides, the CDR3 is TGTGCCAGCAGCCCCCAGCCGGGAGCCCAAGAGACCCAGTACTTC.

The chain is built from TRBV6-6 and TRBJ2-7; TRBD1 matches 11 bases. CDR3 size: 16 residues. V lost 0 bases and J lost 1; bases outside the gene matches: 2. CDR1 is MNHNY and CDR2 is SVGAGI in the germline V gene (reference sequence). CDR3 nucleotide sequence: TGTGCCAGCAGTTACTCCGGACAGGGGGCGTCCTACGAGCAGTACTTC. Its protein product is CASSYSGQGASYEQYF.

The chain links TRBV11-2 to TRBJ2-1; 10 bases line up with TRBD1. The V segment lost 6 bases and the J segment 10 bases; nucleotides outside the gene matches: 12. CDR3 length: 15 residues. Germline values: CDR1 SGHAT, CDR2 FQNNGV. CDR3 loop: CASRKPGTGVGEQFF. As DNA, the CDR3 is TGTGCCAGCAGGAAACCGGGGACAGGGGTTGGCGAGCAGTTCTTC.

The chain recombines TRBV7-2 with TRBJ2-1, with 8 bases that match TRBD1. CDR3 length equals 15 residues. Germline V gene sequence: CDR1 SGHTA, CDR2 FQGNSA. V lost 1 base, J lost 7 bases, and 6 bases stayed unmatched. This CDR3 reads CASSLEGTGGNEQFF. As DNA, the CDR3 is TGTGCCAGCAGCTTAGAAGGGACAGGAGGGAATGAGCAGTTCTTC.

The chain uses TRBV7-9 and TRBJ2-1; TRBD2 is a possible D gene (5 bases). With 5 bases removed from V and 0 bases from J, the gap between germline ends came to 14 bases. The CDR3 has 16 amino acids. Looked up from germline, CDR1 is SEHNR and CDR2 is FQNEAQ (reference sequence). CDR3 sequence: CASSGRTLSSYNEQFF. CDR3 sequence (DNA): TGTGCCAGCAGCGGAAGGACTCTAAGCTCCTACAATGAGCAGTTCTTC.

The chain links TRBV30 to TRBJ1-1; 7 bases agree with TRBD1. The V and J ends lost 2 bases and 0 bases, in that order; junction bases with no gene match: 6. Germline V gene lookup returns CDR1 GTSNPN and CDR2 SVGIG (reference sequence). There are 15 residues in the CDR3. The CDR3: CAWSRTGDMNTEAFF. The CDR3 DNA reads as TGTGCCTGGAGTCGGACAGGAGACATGAACACTGAAGCTTTCTTT. The whole variable domain, remainder taken from reference TRBV30 and TRBJ1-1, is SQTIHQWPATLVQPVGSPLSLECTVEGTSNPNLYWYRQAAGRGLQLLFYSVGIGQISSEVPQNLSASRPQDRQFILSSKKLLLSDSGFYLCAWSRTGDMNTEAFFGQGTRLTVV.

This clone was observed a single time. The chain couples TRBV9 to TRBJ2-3; 7 bases map to TRBD1. Germline V gene lookup returns CDR1 SGDLS and CDR2 YYNGEE. The CDR3 contains 15 residues. Trimming took 3 bases from V and 1 from J; bases not matched to a gene: 5. The CDR3 here is CASSGRQGGTDTQYF. CDR3 sequence (DNA): TGTGCCAGCAGCGGACGACAGGGAGGCACAGATACGCAGTATTTT.